This T cell receptor beta chain was documented in a study of blood T cell repertoires in COVID-19. The germline CDR1 and CDR2 sequences are SGHTA and FQGNSA. The CDR3 contains 16 residues. V was trimmed by 1 base and J by 7 bases, leaving 14 bases between them. Libraries were prepared by immunoSEQ multiplex PCR; TCRdb keeps only in-frame clonotypes and omits some of them. The top ten hold about a tenth of the sample, which has approximately 150,000 clones, roughly 77% seen once. The receptor comes from a human donor in a cohort sampled during active COVID-19. The chain links TRBV7-2 to TRBJ1-6; perhaps TRBD1 as D (6 bases). The sample comprised peripheral blood. CDR3 region: CASSLGRGQNNSPLHF. CDR3 bases: TGTGCCAGCAGCTTAGGAAGAGGACAGAACAATTCACCCCTCCACTTT.